This TCR beta chain comes out of a study of CD8 T cells in Susac syndrome. Reverse transcription used roughly 0.45 to 1 ug RNA and random hexamers. An immunoSEQ multiplex PCR generated amplified TCR beta CDR3 products spanning 54 Vbeta and 13 Jbeta. TCRdb used MiXCR to reprocess the immunoSEQ multiplex PCR reads, holding one entry per CDR3 protein. The sample has 53,000 or so distinct CDR3 sequences; 90% to 95% are singletons. Trimming cost V 4 bases and J 4 bases, with 14 bases left between them. Germline V gene sequence: CDR1 SGDLS, CDR2 YYNGEE. This CDR3 spans 14 amino acids. Blood CD8+ and CD4+ T cells underwent high-throughput TCR beta sequencing.

Sequencing was done on a sample of CD8+ T cells from PBMCs. The TCR comes from a human donor in good health. This chain uses TRBV9 with TRBJ1-1; D perhaps matches TRBD1 (5 bases). CDR3 bases: TGTGCCAGCAGCCCCCAGGGTAAAGGCACTGAAGCTTTCTTT. It is translated as CASSPQGKGTEAFF.